A selection of T cell receptor beta chains follows, all from one sample in a study of PD-L1 blockade in urothelial cancer. The assay was immunoSEQ multiplex PCR, and TCRdb's table has in-frame clones only and misses some. The repertoire holds approximately 90,000 clones, 80% to 85% seen once, with approximately 2% in the top ten. This sample comprised PBMCs, obtained around atezolizumab (anti-PD-L1) treatment. The source is a man in his 60s with urothelial cancer. Each CDR3 is given without its conserved first and last residue. The order of the fields is V gene, J gene, CDR3 protein.

v_call: TRBV18; j_call: TRBJ2-3; cdr3_aa: ASSPPRGGAGTDTQY
v_call: TRBV7-6; j_call: TRBJ2-1; cdr3_aa: ASSLSAANEQF
v_call: TRBV15; j_call: TRBJ1-2; cdr3_aa: ATSREDRGDYGYT
v_call: TRBV2; j_call: TRBJ2-7; cdr3_aa: ASSAGASGRSYEQY
v_call: TRBV14; j_call: TRBJ2-2; cdr3_aa: ASSQGWAPQSGELF
v_call: TRBV4-3; j_call: TRBJ2-3; cdr3_aa: ASSQERTSGRARADTQY
v_call: TRBV7-2; j_call: TRBJ1-2; cdr3_aa: ASSSRDLTDGYT
v_call: TRBV7-2; j_call: TRBJ2-1; cdr3_aa: ASSRKLDNEQF
v_call: TRBV7-3; j_call: TRBJ2-7; cdr3_aa: ASSLNRGYEQY
v_call: TRBV7-2; j_call: TRBJ2-3; cdr3_aa: ASSLGLAADTDTQY
v_call: TRBV19; j_call: TRBJ1-1; cdr3_aa: AARTGPRNTEAF
v_call: TRBV18; j_call: TRBJ1-4; cdr3_aa: ASSPPTRGTNEKLF
v_call: TRBV5-1; j_call: TRBJ1-1; cdr3_aa: ASSPGGALNTEAF
v_call: TRBV5-1; j_call: TRBJ2-1; cdr3_aa: ASSLEGAAGNEQF
v_call: TRBV5-4; j_call: TRBJ2-7; cdr3_aa: ASSLGGQGVKQY
v_call: TRBV11-3; j_call: TRBJ2-7; cdr3_aa: ASSRGLAGSGEQY
v_call: TRBV4-2; j_call: TRBJ2-7; cdr3_aa: ASSQGPGQRTYEQY
v_call: TRBV6-5; j_call: TRBJ2-1; cdr3_aa: ASRSRIRNEQF
v_call: TRBV10-2; j_call: TRBJ1-6; cdr3_aa: ASSGQGNNNSPLH
v_call: TRBV5-4; j_call: TRBJ1-2; cdr3_aa: ASSPEGQNYGYT
v_call: TRBV7-2; j_call: TRBJ1-1; cdr3_aa: ASSLKLNVPAF
v_call: TRBV7-9; j_call: TRBJ1-1; cdr3_aa: ASSFMNTEAF
v_call: TRBV5-1; j_call: TRBJ2-7; cdr3_aa: ASSFSTGGTYEQY
v_call: TRBV11-3; j_call: TRBJ2-3; cdr3_aa: ASSPGLAGFYRTDTQY
v_call: TRBV6-1; j_call: TRBJ1-1; cdr3_aa: ASSASWGGAF
v_call: TRBV4-1; j_call: TRBJ2-1; cdr3_aa: ASSPSWTGGFYNEQF
v_call: TRBV7-9; j_call: TRBJ2-7; cdr3_aa: ASSLGEGGGYEQY
v_call: TRBV9; j_call: TRBJ1-1; cdr3_aa: ASTGQGGTEAF
v_call: TRBV7-8; j_call: TRBJ1-1; cdr3_aa: ASRQGSNMNTEAF
v_call: TRBV6-1; j_call: TRBJ2-6; cdr3_aa: ASSEQFSGANVLT